The 22 T cell receptor beta chains in this list originate from one sample, sequenced in a study of shared clonotypes between healthy human individuals. Sequencing used immunoSEQ multiplex PCR; TCRdb keeps in-frame clones, though not all of them. The sample lists more than 2 million clones; about 94% were seen once. Only CD45RO-negative cells positively selected for CCR7 counted as naive CD8 cells, so terminally differentiated effector memory CD45RA+ cells were excluded. Sequencing was carried out using naive CD8+ T cells from PBMCs. The source of these receptors is a man aged 18 to 29 in good health. Some clones in this sample may be carry-over from other donors' samples.

The gene calls are TRBV7-9 and TRBJ2-1; weak D call: TRBD2 (5 bases). The CDR3 runs 15 residues. From germline, CDR1 is SEHNR and CDR2 FQNEAQ (reference sequence). Between the trimmed V and J ends, which lost 2 bases and 4 bases, there was a span of 12 bases. The CDR3 sequence: CASSLTGRSYNEQFF. CDR3 nucleotides: TGTGCCAGCAGCTTAACTGGGAGATCTTACAATGAGCAGTTCTTC.

Notes on this clone: The same CDR3 arises from other DNA sequences in this sample as well. The chain carries TRBV19 and TRBJ2-3, with a tentative D call TRBD1 (6 bases). The CDR3 is made up of 13 amino acids. Trimming removed 6 bases from V and 1 base from J, with 8 bases in between. Germline-derived CDR1 and CDR2 are LNHDA and SQIVND (reference sequence). Here the CDR3 DNA reads TGTGCCAGTAGCCCAGGGGGCACAGATACGCAGTATTTT. This translates into CASSPGGTDTQYF.

V usage is TRBV7-8 and J usage is TRBJ2-4; no clear D gene. CDR1 and CDR2 (germline): SGHVS, FQNEAQ. The CDR3 contains 14 residues. Trimming removed 3 bases from V and 5 bases from J, with 11 bases in between. In nucleotides, the CDR3 is TGTGCCAGCAGCTTGGCACAGTCCGAAAACATTCAGTACTTC. It codes for CASSLAQSENIQYF. Complete variable domain (other parts from reference TRBV7-8 and TRBJ2-4): GAGVSQSPRYKVAKRGQDVALRCDPISGHVSLFWYQQALGQGPEFLTYFQNEAQLDKSGLPSDRFFAERPEGSVSTLKIQRTQQEDSAVYLCASSLAQSENIQYFGAGTRLSVL.

The chain couples TRBV29-1 to TRBJ2-7, with D tentatively TRBD1 or TRBD2 (6 bases each). Per the germline V gene, CDR1 is SQVTM and CDR2 is ANQGSEA. V was cut by 5 bases and J by 0 bases, with 11 bases left in between. The CDR3 is 13 amino acids. CDR3 sequence reads: CSVIGGPSYEQYF. DNA of the CDR3: TGCAGCGTTATTGGGGGGCCCTCCTACGAGCAGTACTTC.

J is TRBJ2-2 and V is TRBV7-9; TRBD1 is a possible D gene (5 bases). The CDR3 runs to 16 residues. Deletions cut 1 base from V and 1 base from J, with 10 bases between. Germline CDR1 reads SEHNR; CDR2 reads FQNEAQ (reference sequence). This CDR3 is CASSLVGRRNTGELFF. Here the CDR3 DNA reads TGTGCCAGCAGCTTAGTGGGGCGGAGGAACACCGGGGAGCTGTTTTTT.

A word on this clone: The sample contains more than one DNA sequence encoding this CDR3. The gene calls are TRBV2 and TRBJ2-7; D possibly corresponds to TRBD1 (5 bases). Germline values: CDR1 SNHLY, CDR2 FYNNEI. V gave up 4 bases and J gave up 2 bases, with 9 bases separating them. The length of the CDR3 is 13 residues. The CDR3 nucleotides read TGTGCCAGCAGTGTCGGCAGGGCCTACGAGCAGTACTTC. It is translated as CASSVGRAYEQYF.

This clone was observed once. CDR3 sequence reads: CASSSTRETATDGYTF. In nucleotides, the CDR3 is TGCGCCAGCAGCTCTACCCGAGAGACAGCGACTGATGGCTACACCTTC. The chain employs TRBV5-1 and TRBJ1-2; possibly TRBD1 for D (5 bases). The germline V and J ends were trimmed by 3 bases and 6 bases, with 21 bases remaining between them. The CDR3 is 16 residues long. Germline V gene lookup returns CDR1 SGHRS and CDR2 YFSETQ.

The genes are TRBV5-4 and TRBJ1-2; 8 bases match TRBD1. CDR1 and CDR2 from the germline V gene are SGHNT and YYREEE (reference sequence). The CDR3 sequence is 16 residues long. J was trimmed by 5 bases and V by 4 bases; bases with no gene match: 13. As DNA, the CDR3 is TGTGCCAGCAGCGCGGCCCCAGGGGGCGACAAGTATGGCTACACCTTC. Translated: CASSAAPGGDKYGYTF.

The gene calls are TRBV7-8 and TRBJ1-1, with TRBD1 matching 10 bases. The CDR3 is made up of 16 amino acids. Germline CDR1 is SGHVS and CDR2 is FQNEAQ. V gave up 0 bases and J gave up 4 bases; unmatched junction bases: 5. CDR3 sequence: CASSLAPRDRGTEAFF. CDR3 DNA: TGTGCCAGCAGCTTAGCGCCCCGGGACAGGGGCACTGAAGCTTTCTTT.

This rearrangement joins TRBV9 to TRBJ2-2; 8 bases fit TRBD2. J lost 3 bases, V lost 2 bases, and 3 bases had no gene match. The CDR3 is 15 amino acids. From germline, CDR1 is SGDLS and CDR2 YYNGEE. The DNA for the CDR3 is TGTGCCAGCAGCGTGCGGGAGGTGCACACCGGGGAGCTGTTTTTT. Residues: CASSVREVHTGELFF.

This clone appeared a single time. The chain links TRBV9 to TRBJ2-5; D possibly uses TRBD1 or TRBD2 (6 bases each). V lost 3 bases, J lost 4 bases, and 13 bases lay in between. CDR1 and CDR2 from the germline V gene are SGDLS and YYNGEE. The CDR3 loop spans 14 amino acids. Here the CDR3 DNA reads TGTGCCAGCAGCGCCAGGAGGGGGTCAGAGACCCAGTACTTC. Protein product: CASSARRGSETQYF. The full variable domain, rest sourced from reference TRBV9 and TRBJ2-5, is DSGVTQTPKHLITATGQRVTLRCSPRSGDLSVYWYQQSLDQGLQFLIQYYNGEERAKGNILERFSAQQFPDLHSELNLSSLELGDSALYFCASSARRGSETQYFGPGTRLLVL.

V and J are TRBV27 and TRBJ2-7, with D hard to call. Germline V lookup: CDR1 MNHEY, CDR2 SMNVEV (reference sequence). The V end was cut by 6 bases, the J end by 2 bases, with 8 bases between. CDR3 length: 12 residues. The CDR3 DNA is TGTGCCAGCAGGAAAGGGACCTACGAGCAGTACTTC. This encodes CASRKGTYEQYF.

This chain connects TRBV5-1 to TRBJ2-3; no definite D call. Trimming removed 4 bases from V and 6 bases from J, with 15 bases in between. This CDR3 has 14 residues. The germline CDR1 and CDR2 sequences are SGHRS and YFSETQ. The CDR3 nucleotides read TGCGCCAGCAGCCCGGCGCCCCGTTTGGATACGCAGTATTTT. This sequence encodes CASSPAPRLDTQYF.

This chain connects TRBV4-3 to TRBJ2-2; D may be TRBD2 (5 bases). The V gene lost 0 bases and the J gene lost 7 bases, with 15 bases spanning the gap. Germline assignment: CDR1 LGHNA and CDR2 YSLEER. The CDR3 is 16 residues long. In DNA form, the CDR3 reads TGCGCCAGCAGCCAAGACGGTGAGGGAGAGGTCGGGGAGCTGTTTTTT. The encoded protein is CASSQDGEGEVGELFF.

CDR3 loop: CASSLGTGVGWSEQYF. The DNA for the CDR3 is TGCGCCAGCAGCCTCGGCACGGGGGTTGGGTGGAGCGAGCAGTACTTC. The V call is TRBV4-3, the J call TRBJ2-7; tentatively, D is TRBD2 (6 bases). Trimming removed 4 bases at V and 6 bases at J, with 22 bases between. CDR3 size: 16 residues. Germline V gene data show CDR1 as LGHNA and CDR2 as YSLEER.

The rearrangement uses TRBV4-1 and TRBJ2-2; D is uncertain. This CDR3 has 13 residues. Germline values: CDR1 MGHRA, CDR2 YSYEKL. V gave up 2 bases and J gave up 6 bases, with 7 bases separating them. The chain's CDR3 is CASSQSGSGELFF. In DNA form, the CDR3 reads TGCGCCAGCAGCCAATCTGGGTCCGGGGAGCTGTTTTTT.

For this clone: Other DNA sequences in this specimen translate into the identical CDR3. The chain uses TRBV5-1 and TRBJ1-1; TRBD1 matches at 8 bases. V dropped 2 bases and J dropped 5; count of bases not matched to a gene: 5. The CDR3 is 14 residues long. Germline loops: CDR1 SGHRS, CDR2 YFSETQ. CDR3 region: CASSLGQGVTEAFF. The DNA for the CDR3 is TGCGCCAGCAGCTTAGGACAGGGAGTGACTGAAGCTTTCTTT. Drawing the rest from reference TRBV5-1 and TRBJ1-1, the complete variable domain is KAGVTQTPRYLIKTRGQQVTLSCSPISGHRSVSWYQQTPGQGLQFLFEYFSETQRNKGNFPGRFSGRQFSNSRSEMNVSTLELGDSALYLCASSLGQGVTEAFFGQGTRLTVV.

The rearrangement links TRBV28 to TRBJ2-7; no definite D call. Per the germline V gene, CDR1 is MDHEN and CDR2 is SYDVKM. There are 15 residues in the CDR3. The V and J ends lost 3 bases and 3 bases respectively, with 15 bases between them. Here the CDR3 reads CASSFGRLINYEQYF. The CDR3 DNA sequence: TGTGCCAGCAGTTTCGGACGCCTAATAAACTACGAGCAGTACTTC.

V and J are TRBV7-6 and TRBJ2-2, with D possibly matching TRBD1 (7 bases). CDR3 length equals 16 residues. V was clipped by 5 bases and J by 6 bases, with 19 bases between them. The germline gives CDR1 SGHVS, CDR2 FNYEAQ. CDR3 in DNA: TGTGCCAGCAGCCCAAGGTGGCAGGGGGGCGCCGGGGAGCTGTTTTTT. The encoded protein is CASSPRWQGGAGELFF.

This clone was counted between two and nine times. Other DNA sequences of this sample code for an identical CDR3. The chain combines TRBV5-4 with TRBJ1-3; D unclear. There are 11 residues in the CDR3. The V end was cut by 2 bases, the J end by 3 bases, with 0 bases between. Germline V gene sequence: CDR1 SGHNT, CDR2 YYREEE (reference sequence). The CDR3 DNA reads as TGTGCCAGCAGCTTTGGAAACACCATATATTTT. Translating it yields CASSFGNTIYF.

The CDR3 DNA is TGTGCCAGCAGCTTCGGACAGAGCTCCTACGAGCAGTACTTC. It yields the protein CASSFGQSSYEQYF. The chain joins TRBV5-4 to TRBJ2-7; TRBD1 is a possible D gene (6 bases). In germline, CDR1 is SGHNT, CDR2 YYREEE (reference sequence). V lost 2 bases, J lost 0 bases, and 9 bases lay in between. This CDR3 has 14 residues.

This chain links TRBV7-2 with TRBJ2-2; weak D call: TRBD2 (6 bases). The V end was cut by 4 bases, the J end by 1 base, with 10 bases between. The V gene's germline CDR1 is SGHTA and CDR2 FQGNSA. The CDR3 is 15 residues long. CDR3 residues: CASSSRDWNTGELFF. DNA for the CDR3: TGTGCCAGCAGCTCTCGGGACTGGAACACCGGGGAGCTGTTTTTT.